Described below is a single TCR beta chain sequence and its context. Its antigen specificity is not known. No qualities accompany the bases; no much larger clone lies one base away. This record comes from a study of shared clonotypes between healthy human individuals (dated by TCRdb to about 2020). The study in broad terms: A couple of women and three men aged 18 to 49 years were included in the cohort. The study deeply sequenced blood TCR repertoires of roughly five healthy adults to estimate repertoire size and the extent of clonotype sharing between individuals. For each donor, CD4 naive and CD4 memory were each run on three plates, CD8 naive on two plates, and CD8 memory on one plate. To increase sequencing depth and limit assay-specific biases, TCR repertoire library preparation and sequencing were carried out by different laboratories using diverse techniques. Between about 0.8 and 9 billion PBMCs per donor were obtained by leukapheresis. What the research found in general, with its limitations: Estimated clonotype richness was generally larger for naive than for memory subsets. The genetic and exposure-history diversity represented was limited by the small number of donors. Sampling was limited to blood, and TCR repertoires in tissue likely differ from TCR repertoires in blood. Based on pairwise subsampling, the degree of clonotype sharing among donors was expected to be affected by sequencing depth. Even with the large sequencing depth, rarefaction of the sorted-subset datasets indicated that sequencing was incomplete. Compared with non-shared clonotypes, the clonotypes found in all four sorted-subset donors had higher generation probabilities. About 5% of naive CD4, more than 3% of naive CD8, 2% to 2.5% of memory CD4, and about 0.4% of memory CD8 clonotypes were shared across several donors.

The donors were healthy, HIV-negative adults who had no recently reported acute infections or vaccinations. Every donor was a Caucasian adult residing in Nashville, Tennessee, USA. CD4+ T cells were enriched by magnetic negative selection; naive cells were then positively selected on CD45RA, and the negative fraction formed the memory subset. Blood was obtained by leukapheresis, after which PBMCs were separated by Ficoll-Histopaque density gradient centrifugation and cryopreserved in liquid nitrogen vapor phase. Purity and quantity of every magnetically sorted T cell population were checked by analytical flow cytometry. Each sorted fraction had its genomic DNA isolated and then quantified by UV absorbance on a Nanodrop 2000c. TCR CDR3 regions were amplified from genomic DNA by multiplex PCR using the deep immunoSEQ assay. Genomic DNA extracted from each cell subset was distributed evenly over all wells of several immunoSEQ 96-well plates, and each plate served as one replicate. Each replicate PCR for sorted subsets received 150 to 250 ng genomic DNA, equal to tens of thousands of T cell genomes. The purified libraries were quantified using a Qubit 3.0 fluorometer, sized with a Bioanalyzer 2100, and then quantified again using the KAPA Library Quantification kit. Each immunoSEQ 96-well plate was sequenced on its own single-read 150-cycle Illumina NextSeq 550 flow cell. The study's own analysis went as follows. Because the immunoSEQ output included only junctional sequences and no quality scores, the filtering could not be the same as the filtering used for full-length reads. Sequences were annotated with PyIR, a Python wrapper for IgBLAST v1.9, using IMGT germline references to assign V/J genes and CDR3. Reads with weak V/J assignments (E-value above 1e-6), missing CDR3, stop codons, out-of-frame junctions, or ambiguous translated residues were removed. A V3J clonotype was defined by an identical inferred V gene, J gene, and CDR3 amino acid sequence. Percentage overlap between repertoires was computed as shared unique clonotypes divided by the size of the smaller repertoire. Richness of each repertoire was evaluated using RTK rarefaction, the Chao1 estimator, and Recon v2.1 estimates of unobserved clonotypes. Generation probabilities were computed with OLGA for all TCRbeta clonotypes obtained by the gDNA method from four donors. In TCRdb, the immuneACCESS table is reduced to in-frame sequences with V and J assigned. These tables do not hold every clone; where another copy was compared, an unresolved V gene accounts for under half, and the others remain unexplained. V, J and clone size were drawn from that table, and D and trimming were deduced from the DNA. In this sample the table shows some 300,000 clones, 70% to 75% of which occur a single time. The ten largest account for roughly 10% of the sample.

The CDR3 holds 15 amino acids from the cysteine to the phenylalanine. Only CDR3 DNA remains: 45 bases, in frame from the first base. Reading the germline V gene (reference sequence) gives CDR1 MNHNY and CDR2 SVGAGI. The junction shows trimming of 2 bases on V and 6 bases on J, and the gene matches do not reach 6 bases of it. The chain is encoded by TRBV6-6 joined to TRBJ1-4, and 7 bases in between align with TRBD1. The clonotype originates from a man aged 30 to 45 in good health. Material for sequencing was memory CD4+ T cells sorted from blood. Per the publication, the cell subset or site label means: CD45RA-negative fraction. The CDR3 region has the sequence CASSYARGRDEKLFF. DNA sequence: TGTGCCAGCAGTTACGCGAGGGGGCGGGATGAAAAACTGTTTTTT.